The source of this TCR beta chain is a study of T-cell reconstitution after alpha-beta-depleted transplantation in children. Points from the study as a whole: Certain patients had high TCRbeta diversity at day 60, and it came from recipient T cells and thymic progenitors that survived. Once a year had passed after transplant, T-cell counts and diversity came mostly from newly produced T cells. In patients about two months after transplant, alpha-beta T cells reportedly arose from several hundred expanded graft clones.

The length of the CDR3 is 16 residues. Germline V gives CDR1 SGHRS, CDR2 YFSETQ. Molecular barcoding with unique molecular identifiers was used for the TCRbeta library. MiXCR, run by TCRdb on the PCR reads, gives a single entry per CDR3 protein. The table lists roughly 350,000 distinct CDR3 sequences, under 20% of them singletons. A note on this clonotype: Its antigen is still unknown. One end of the junction does not line up with germline, which may come from a read error.

The TCR originated in a male patient aged 2-10 years who had a stem cell transplant for acute lymphoblastic leukemia, so the T cells may come from the graft donor. The starting material was PBMCs, mostly from graft donor cells, obtained 360 days after TCRalphabeta/CD19-depleted stem cell transplant. The rearrangement joins TRBV5-1 to TRBJ1-1; D possibly corresponds to TRBD1 (5 bases). The chain's CDR3 is CASSLWGGAEGDEASF. The CDR3 DNA sequence: TGCGCCAGCAGCTTGTGGGGCGGGGCTGAAGGGGATGAAGCTTCCTTT.